Listed below are T cell receptor beta chains from one sample, sequenced in a study of OX40 agonist ivuxolimab in advanced cancers. The method was immunoSEQ multiplex PCR; TCRdb's version includes in-frame clones alone and lacks a portion of them. The data contain about 130,000 clones, just under 95% of them singletons. Sequencing was performed on CD4+ or CD8+ T cells sorted from blood, taken in a trial of the OX40 agonist ivuxolimab. The source is an adult with an advanced solid tumor such as melanoma, head and neck, liver or kidney cancer. Both conserved end residues are part of each CDR3. Fields, in order: J gene, V gene, clone size, D gene, CDR3 DNA, CDR3 protein. The D gene is left open where the match is weak. The size field is filled for only some rows; it gives once, few, many or a size class.

>TRBJ1-5|TRBV7-2|.|.
TGTGCCAGCAGCTTAGAGGGGGGAAATCAGCCCCAGCATTTT
CASSLEGGNQPQHF
>TRBJ2-7|TRBV5-1|.|TRBD1
TGCGCCAGCAGCCTTGTGTTGGGACAGGGGTACGAGCAGTACTTC
CASSLVLGQGYEQYF
>TRBJ2-1|TRBV11-2|.|.
TGTGCCAGCAGCTTAGATATGTGGGTCTCCTCCTACAATGAGCAGTTCTTC
CASSLDMWVSSYNEQFF
>TRBJ2-3|TRBV6-5|.|.
TGTGCCAGCAGTTTTACAGAGACACGGGCAGATACGCAGTATTTT
CASSFTETRADTQYF
>TRBJ2-1|TRBV7-2|.|.
TGTGCCAGCAGCCTAAGGAGCAACGCTTACAATGAGCAGTTCTTC
CASSLRSNAYNEQFF
>TRBJ2-2|TRBV2|.|.
TGTGCCAGCAGTGTGTCCGTCACCGGGGAGCTGTTTTTT
CASSVSVTGELFF
>TRBJ2-1|TRBV7-9|.|TRBD2
TGTGCCAGCAGCTCACTAGCGGGAGGGTTTGATGAGCAGTTCTTC
CASSSLAGGFDEQFF
>TRBJ2-3|TRBV19|.|.
TGTGCCAGTAGCGGGGACCCCACAGATACGCAGTATTTT
CASSGDPTDTQYF
>TRBJ2-3|TRBV7-2|.|TRBD2
TGTGCCAGCAGCTTGTCACTAGCGGGAGGCACAGATACGCAGTATTTT
CASSLSLAGGTDTQYF
>TRBJ1-3|TRBV4-3|.|TRBD1
TGCGCCAGCAGCCAAAGTGGACAGGGAGGTGGAAACACCATATATTTT
CASSQSGQGGGNTIYF
>TRBJ2-7|TRBV5-1|.|.
TGCGCCAGCAGCTTGGAGGCGGGTAGCTCCTACGAGCAGTACTTC
CASSLEAGSSYEQYF
>TRBJ2-2|TRBV10-1|once|TRBD2
TGCGCCAGCGGGACTAGCGGAAACACCGGGGAGCTGTTTTTT
CASGTSGNTGELFF
>TRBJ2-1|TRBV9|.|.
TGTGCCAGCAGCGTCGCAGGTGGGGGTGAGCAGTTCTTC
CASSVAGGGEQFF
>TRBJ1-5|TRBV27|.|.
TGTGCCAGCAGTTTTTACCAGGGTCCCAATCAGCCCCAGCATTTT
CASSFYQGPNQPQHF
>TRBJ2-7|TRBV6-5|.|.
TGTGCCAGCAGTTACTCGAAAGCGGGCGCCTACGAGCAGTACTTC
CASSYSKAGAYEQYF
>TRBJ1-2|TRBV27|.|.
TGTGCCAGCAGTTCCGGGGGCTACTATGGCTACACCTTC
CASSSGGYYGYTF
>TRBJ1-5|TRBV10-3|.|TRBD1
TGTGCCATCAGTATCGGGACAGGGGGCAATCAGCCCCAGCATTTT
CAISIGTGGNQPQHF
>TRBJ2-1|TRBV10-2|.|TRBD1
TGCGCCAGCGGGGGACAGGGGGGGTATGAGCAGTTCTTC
CASGGQGGYEQFF
>TRBJ2-1|TRBV27|.|TRBD2
TGTGCCAGCAGTCCCCTCGCTAGCGGGAGTGCCAATGAGCAGTTCTTC
CASSPLASGSANEQFF
>TRBJ2-3|TRBV2|.|TRBD2
TGTGCCAGCAGGAGGACTAGCGGGAACACAGATACGCAGTATTTT
CASRRTSGNTDTQYF
>TRBJ1-2|TRBV28|.|.
TGTGCCAGCAGTTTCGGGTCGGACGGAGCTAACTATGGCTACACCTTC
CASSFGSDGANYGYTF
>TRBJ2-7|TRBV6-5|.|.
TGTGCCAGCAGTTACCAGGGCGCGGGCGAGCAGTACTTC
CASSYQGAGEQYF
>TRBJ2-7|TRBV11-2|.|.
TGTGCCAGCAGCTTAGTGACTAGGGCCTACGAGCAGTACTTC
CASSLVTRAYEQYF
>TRBJ1-3|TRBV7-2|.|.
TGTGCCAGCAGCCCCAAATCGGGGTCGACAGGAGGAAACACCATATATTTT
CASSPKSGSTGGNTIYF
>TRBJ1-5|TRBV7-8|.|.
TGTGCCAGCAGCTTACTGGACGGCAATCAGCCCCAGCATTTT
CASSLLDGNQPQHF
>TRBJ1-5|TRBV5-1|.|.
TGCGCCAGCAGAGAGAACGGGGATCAGCCCCAGCATTTT
CASRENGDQPQHF